Each of the 25 T cell receptor beta chains below was sequenced from the same sample in a study of blood T cells in healthy people across ages (dated by TCRdb to 2015 to 2017). The method behind the library was 5' RACE. Sequencing took place on an Illumina HiSeq 2500. A second PCR of roughly 7 to 12 cycles was performed with a sample-barcoded 5' primer and a J-beta primer mix. In-frame beta chains were kept once TCRdb had trimmed the public reads at Q25 with fastp and called clones with MiXCR. Rows merge per CDR3 protein into single entries with the most common DNA and genes. The sample profile shows hundreds of thousands of distinct CDR3 sequences; approximately 44% of them were found once. About a fifth of the sample comes from the top ten. The sequenced sample was blood. All receptors come from a man aged 55 to 70 in good health.

This clonotype showed up just once. V and J are TRBV2 and TRBJ2-7; D may correspond to TRBD1 or TRBD2 (5 bases each). This CDR3 contains 12 residues. Trimming cost V 7 bases and J 2 bases, with 9 bases left between them. Germline-derived CDR1 and CDR2 are SNHLY and FYNNEI. CDR3 region: CASTGAAYEQYF. CDR3 nucleotide sequence: TGTGCCAGCACCGGGGCCGCCTACGAGCAGTACTTC.

The chain is built from TRBV4-3 and TRBJ1-2, with TRBD1 as a possible D gene (5 bases). Germline-derived CDR1 and CDR2 are LGHNA and YSLEER. The V end was cut by 1 base, the J end by 4 bases, with 13 bases between. The CDR3 consists of 15 residues. The CDR3 sequence: CASSQVDGALYGYTF. The CDR3 DNA reads as TGCGCCAGCAGCCAAGTGGACGGGGCTCTCTATGGCTACACCTTC.

This clonotype was picked up a small number of times. V usage is TRBV5-1 and J usage is TRBJ2-5; possible D gene TRBD1, 6 bases. The CDR3 has 14 amino acids. The V gene's germline CDR1 is SGHRS and CDR2 YFSETQ. In nucleotides, the CDR3 is TGCGCAAGCTCGACAGGTACCGCCGAGAAGACCCAGTACTTC. This translates into CASSTGTAEKTQYF. Supplemented by reference TRBV5-1 and TRBJ2-5, the full variable domain reads KAGVTQTPRYLIKTRGQQVTLSCSPISGHRSVSWYQQTPGQGLQFLFEYFSETQRNKGNFPGRFSGRQFSNSRSEMNVSTLELGDSALYLCASSTGTAEKTQYFGPGTRLLVL.

Only a few counts were recorded for this clonotype. The rearrangement joins TRBV20-1 to TRBJ2-3; D possibly corresponds to TRBD2 (5 bases). The CDR3 loop spans 16 amino acids. Germline assignment: CDR1 DFQATT and CDR2 SNEGSKA (reference sequence). V was pared by 3 bases and J by 0 bases, with 16 bases between. CDR3 sequence (DNA): TGCAGTGCTAGGGAGAGCGGTCGAACTAGCACAGATACGCAGTATTTT. It is translated as CSARESGRTSTDTQYF.

V usage is TRBV6-2 or TRBV6-3 and J usage is TRBJ1-5; 7 nucleotides align to TRBD1. V was clipped by 5 bases and J by 5 bases; unmatched bases: 6. Per germline, CDR1 MNHEY and CDR2 SVGEGT. The CDR3 is 14 residues long. CDR3 nucleotide sequence: TGTGCCAGCAGTGCGACAGGGTGGGATCAGCCCCAGCATTTT. Its translation is CASSATGWDQPQHF.

The sample holds a few counts of this clonotype. The chain uses TRBV12-3 or TRBV12-4 and TRBJ2-5; 11 nucleotides agree with TRBD2. J lost 3 bases, V lost 5 bases, and 2 bases had no gene match. The CDR3 has 14 residues. Here the CDR3 reads CASSVTSGEETQYF. The CDR3 DNA reads TGTGCCAGCAGTGTGACTAGCGGGGAAGAGACCCAGTACTTC.

V gene TRBV20-1 combines with J gene TRBJ2-7; D might be TRBD1 (6 bases). The CDR3 sequence is 14 residues long. The V end was cut by 1 base, the J end by 2 bases, with 12 bases between. Germline values: CDR1 DFQATT, CDR2 SNEGSKA (reference sequence). Written as DNA, the CDR3 is TGCAGTGCTAGAGTTGACAGGAGAACCTACGAGCAGTACTTC. Its protein is CSARVDRRTYEQYF.

Only a few counts were recorded for this clonotype. The V gene is TRBV28, the J gene TRBJ1-2; the match to TRBD1 covers 7 bases. Germline V CDR1 and CDR2: MDHEN, SYDVKM. V shed 6 bases, J shed 11 bases, and the junction held 15 bases outside the gene matches. This CDR3 comprises 14 residues. As DNA, the CDR3 is TGTGCCAGCAGCCTACAGGGGAACGGGGGTGGTTACACCTTC. It codes for CASSLQGNGGGYTF.

This chain connects TRBV6-1 to TRBJ1-1, with a possible D match to TRBD1 (6 bases). The CDR3 has 12 amino acids. CDR1 is MNHNS and CDR2 is SASEGT in the germline V gene. V lost 6 bases and J lost 7, with 12 bases in between. In DNA form, the CDR3 reads TGTGCCAGCAGCTTGGGGACACTTGAAGCTTTCTTT. It codes for CASSLGTLEAFF.

The genes are TRBV6-2 or TRBV6-3 and TRBJ2-7; tentative D call: TRBD2 (5 bases). Germline CDR1 and CDR2: MNHEY and SVGEGT. Trimming removed 5 bases at V and 7 bases at J, with 15 bases between. The CDR3 is 13 amino acids. In DNA form, the CDR3 reads TGTGCCAGCAGTGACTTCGGAGGTGGTGAGCAGTACTTC. Amino acid sequence: CASSDFGGGEQYF.

Concerning this clonotype itself: A much larger clone lies a single base off, so this may be a read error. The chain carries TRBV7-2 and TRBJ2-5; a possible D gene is TRBD2 (6 bases). The CDR3 runs 18 residues. The germline V and J ends were trimmed by 1 base and 13 bases, with 31 bases remaining between them. Germline-derived CDR1 and CDR2 are SGHTA and FQGNSA. Written as DNA, the CDR3 is TGTGCCAGCAGCTTAGGGGCGGGGATTGGGGTTAATAAGTGGGCCCGGTACTTC. Translated, it gives CASSLGAGIGVNKWARYF.

This clonotype has just a few counts. The V gene is TRBV7-9, the J gene TRBJ2-3, with 12 nucleotides matching TRBD2. The CDR3 is 15 residues long. CDR1 and CDR2 from the germline V gene are SEHNR and FQNEAQ (reference sequence). The V and J ends lost 5 bases and 2 bases, in that order; junction bases with no gene match: 2. CDR3 amino acids: CASSRLAGDTDTQYF. The CDR3, as DNA: TGTGCCAGCAGCCGACTAGCGGGGGACACAGATACGCAGTATTTT. Filled out from reference TRBV7-9 and TRBJ2-3, the complete variable domain reads DTGVSQNPRHKITKRGQNVTFRCDPISEHNRLYWYRQTLGQGPEFLTYFQNEAQLEKSRLLSDRFSAERPKGSFSTLEIQRTEQGDSAMYLCASSRLAGDTDTQYFGPGTRLTVL.

V usage is TRBV2 and J usage is TRBJ1-1; D may be TRBD1 (5 bases). The CDR3 sequence is 14 residues long. CDR1 is SNHLY, CDR2 FYNNEI, per germline. V lost 3 bases and J lost 4, with 12 bases in between. CDR3 amino acids: CASSEGGGITEAFF. The CDR3 DNA follows: TGTGCCAGCAGTGAGGGGGGAGGAATCACTGAAGCTTTCTTT. Variable domain in full (rest from reference TRBV2 and TRBJ1-1): EPEVTQTPSHQVTQMGQEVILRCVPISNHLYFYWYRQILGQKVEFLVSFYNNEISEKSEIFDDQFSVERPDGSNFTLKIRSTKLEDSAMYFCASSEGGGITEAFFGQGTRLTVV.

The chain recombines TRBV6-1 with TRBJ1-2; D possibly corresponds to TRBD1 (6 bases). The CDR3 covers 16 residues. V dropped 4 bases and J dropped 5 bases, with 20 bases sitting between them. CDR1 and CDR2 from the germline V gene are MNHNS and SASEGT. The CDR3 sequence: CASSVTTQGRSYGYTF. CDR3 DNA: TGTGCCAGCAGTGTCACTACCCAGGGGCGAAGTTATGGCTACACCTTC.

V is TRBV7-9 and J is TRBJ2-3; 9 bases agree with TRBD1. The CDR3 totals 15 residues. CDR1 is SEHNR, CDR2 FQNEAQ, per germline (reference sequence). V trimming: 3 bases; J trimming: 3 bases; junction bases outside the gene matches: 4. DNA of the CDR3: TGTGCCAGCAGCTTCCCGGGACAGGGAACAGATACGCAGTATTTT. It encodes CASSFPGQGTDTQYF.

V usage is TRBV4-3 and J usage is TRBJ1-6; D is perhaps TRBD1 (6 bases). The CDR3 runs to 17 residues. V was pared by 0 bases and J by 6 bases, with 15 bases between. CDR1 and CDR2 (germline): LGHNA, YSLEER. The CDR3 region is CASSQDRTGRGNSPLHF. Written as DNA, the CDR3 is TGCGCCAGCAGCCAAGATAGAACAGGGAGGGGTAATTCACCCCTCCACTTT.

The table lists this clonotype with a few counts. CDR3 residues: CASSHTTGSDTQYF. Here the CDR3 DNA reads TGTGCCAGCAGTCACACGACCGGATCAGATACGCAGTATTTT. The chain carries TRBV6-5 and TRBJ2-3; D gene uncertain. The ends were cut back, 5 bases at V and 4 bases at J, with 13 bases in the middle. Per germline, CDR1 MNHEY and CDR2 SVGAGI. The CDR3 is 14 amino acids.

The V call is TRBV2, the J call TRBJ2-7; D remains unclear. Germline CDR1 reads SNHLY; CDR2 reads FYNNEI. V was pared by 6 bases and J by 3 bases, with 15 bases between. The CDR3 is 14 amino acids. The CDR3 nucleotides are TGTGCCAGCAGCCCAACCGGGTTCCACTACGAGCAGTACTTC. Residues: CASSPTGFHYEQYF.

Comments on this clonotype: At one boundary the junction diverges from the germline segment, which might be a read error. The V call is TRBV5-4, the J call TRBJ1-4; no reliable D call. From germline, CDR1 is SGHNT and CDR2 YYREEE (reference sequence). The CDR3 runs to 15 residues. The CDR3 DNA sequence: TGTGCCAGCAGCCCGGAGGGTGCAACTAAGGAAAAACTGTTTTTT. It yields the protein CASSPEGATKEKLFF. Looking up the rest from reference TRBV5-4 and TRBJ1-4 gives the full variable domain: ETGVTQSPTHLIKTRGQQVTLRCSSQSGHNTVSWYQQALGQGPQFIFQYYREEENGRGNFPPRFSGLQFPNYSSELNVNALELDDSALYLCASSPEGATKEKLFFGSGTQLSVL.

The chain is built from TRBV27 and TRBJ2-1; D may match TRBD1 or TRBD2 (6 bases each). Germline CDR1 is MNHEY and CDR2 is SMNVEV (reference sequence). The V and J ends lost 7 bases and 7 bases respectively, with 14 bases between them. The CDR3 spans 13 residues. CDR3 protein: CASNHGGLNEQFF. The CDR3 region has the DNA TGTGCCAGCAACCATGGGGGGCTTAATGAGCAGTTCTTC.

V is TRBV5-6 and J is TRBJ2-7, with TRBD1 matching over 7 bases. This CDR3 contains 14 residues. CDR1 and CDR2 from the germline V gene are SGHDT and YYEEEE. V dropped 4 bases and J dropped 0; count of bases not matched to a gene: 4. CDR3 residues: CASSTGQISYEQYF. The CDR3 DNA reads TGTGCCAGCAGCACGGGACAGATCTCCTACGAGCAGTACTTC.

The rearrangement uses TRBV12-3 or TRBV12-4 and TRBJ2-7; TRBD1 matches at 9 bases. This CDR3 comprises 16 residues. Trimming at V came to 5 bases and at J to 6 bases, leaving 14 bases not matched to a gene. The DNA for the CDR3 is TGTGCCAGCAGTCCCAATTCCGGGACAGGGTCTCTCGAGCAGTACTTC. Its protein product is CASSPNSGTGSLEQYF.

The sample holds a few counts of this clonotype. This rearrangement joins TRBV12-3 or TRBV12-4 to TRBJ2-1, with D perhaps being TRBD1 or TRBD2 (6 bases each). V dropped 5 bases and J dropped 6 bases, with 20 bases sitting between them. This CDR3 is 16 amino acids long. The CDR3 nucleotides read TGTGCCAGCAGTCCCCGTGGACAAGGGGGGTTCAATGAGCAGTTCTTC. This sequence encodes CASSPRGQGGFNEQFF.

This chain links TRBV11-1 with TRBJ2-5; D unresolved. Germline V gene sequence: CDR1 SGHAT, CDR2 FQDESV (reference sequence). Trimming removed 0 bases at V and 2 bases at J, with 7 bases between. The CDR3 runs 14 residues. CDR3 amino acids: CASSLALTQETQYF. The CDR3 DNA reads TGTGCCAGCAGCTTAGCCCTCACTCAAGAGACCCAGTACTTC.

About this clonotype itself: A single base separates this from a much larger clone, so it may be a read error. This sequence joins TRBV20-1 and TRBJ2-5; TRBD2 might be the D (6 bases). This CDR3 has 16 residues. CDR1 DFQATT and CDR2 SNEGSKA come from the germline V gene (reference sequence). V was cut by 0 bases and J by 11 bases, with 25 bases left in between. The CDR3 protein is CSARDTTGGNSTKQYF. The DNA for the CDR3 is TGCAGTGCTAGAGATACGACGGGCGGGAATTCTACGAAGCAGTACTTC.